This TCR beta chain was obtained from a study of CD8+ T cells in alopecia areata. Sorting of pooled cutaneous lymph node cells was based on CD4, CD8alpha, NKG2D, NKG2ACE and other markers. The germline gives CDR1 FNHDT, CDR2 SITEND (reference sequence). The CDR3 runs 15 residues. Trimming cost V 4 bases and J 0 bases, with 12 bases left between them. General observations from the study: Tissue-resident alphabeta T cells belonging to normal skin likewise get sequenced within scalp specimens. Mice gave a clearer picture of TCR sharing than patients did, possibly for HLA-related reasons. Affected scalp, especially in alopecia totalis/universalis, had a higher clonality than normal scalp did.

This clone was seen more than once but under ten times. Antigen specificity is unknown. Gene labels here are mouse ones. The read finishes 4 residues shy of the CDR3 end, and the germline J gene is used to complete it. Other DNA sequences in the same sample also yield this CDR3. Following extraction, RNA underwent reverse transcription to cDNA, which served as the sequencing template. Repertoires were generated with immunoSEQ multiplex PCR, while TCRdb's copy carries only in-frame clones and drops some. This sample carries around 300,000 clones, none of them present only once. The gene calls are TRBV19 and TRBJ2-3, with a possible D match to TRBD1 (6 bases). The specimen was CD4+ T cells sorted from a lymph node. This clonotype originated in a C3H/HeJ mouse with alopecia areata. Mice of this strain are of MHC haplotype H2-k. CDR3 DNA, as far as it was read: TGTGCCAGCAGTCTACAGGGAAGCAGTGCAGAA. The encoded protein is CASSLQGSSAE. The whole CDR3 protein is CASSLQGSSAETLYF.